This TCR beta chain is drawn from a study of neoadjuvant anti-PD-1 for oral cavity cancer (dated by TCRdb to the early 2020s). Regarding the complete study: Three to four biweekly doses of nivolumab at 3 mg/kg were mostly administered to patients before curative-intent surgical resection. For patients who did not progress, a fourth nivolumab dose was given around day 43, followed by definitive surgical resection on days 50-56. Patients with complete response, partial response or stable disease by RECIST 1.1 were defined as responders, whereas patients with progression were defined as non-responders. A roughly 33% response rate was observed in the parent correlative cohort, in which about 12 patients were included.

In light of the paper, this sample's time point label describes: after neoadjuvant nivolumab, at surgical resection. None of the patients had received prior systemic or radiation treatment, and all were newly diagnosed with stage II-IVA oral cavity squamous cell carcinoma. The cohort was composed of patients with HPV-negative, locally advanced oral cavity squamous cell carcinoma. Samples were obtained from a longitudinal correlative study of a single-arm phase II trial of neoadjuvant nivolumab in oral cavity squamous cell carcinoma. Subject-matched pre- and post-treatment PBMCs and tumors from three responders and three non-responders were subjected to genomic DNA-based TCRbeta sequencing. The Maxwell RSC DNA from Tissue kit was used to isolate genomic DNA from tumor tissue. Overall study outcomes, separate from this receptor: Higher pretreatment blood Treg/Th17 ratios correlated with both higher pretreatment blood TCRbeta clonality and lower post-treatment tumor TCRbeta clonality. Only a few patients per response group were included in the TCR analyses, and the authors called for validation in larger cohorts. Greater tumor shrinkage was correlated with larger post-treatment sizes of preexisting intratumoral clones, suggesting that expansion of preexisting clones contributed to response.

Many counts were recorded for this clone. The antigen this receptor binds is unknown. One base away there is no much larger clone; base qualities are not given. CDR1 is given as SEHNR and CDR2 as FQNEAQ, both from the germline V gene (reference sequence). The cysteine opens and the phenylalanine closes a CDR3 of 16 amino acids. The only DNA kept is the CDR3, 48 bases in frame from the first base. Ends trimmed: V by 3 bases, J by 3 bases; bases unmatched to a gene: 7. Survey sequencing of tumors used two replicates per sample, and the tumor libraries mostly started from approximately 5.2 ug of input genomic DNA. The immunoSEQ hsTCRbeta kit was used to prepare TCRbeta libraries according to the manufacturer's instructions. Sequencing of the completed libraries took place using an Illumina NovaSeq 6000 S4 flow cell after they had been pooled to approximately 3.3 nM. Per the source publication's procedure: Raw data preprocessing and quality control were performed with the immunoSEQ Analyzer. The analysis was restricted to productive rearrangements, with each unique CDR3 amino acid sequence defining a clonotype. Repertoire clonality was estimated as the Gini-Simpson index, computed with the R package tcR. Student's t test was used to compare Gini indices, and Pearson correlation was used to assess associations with tumor size change. Entries here come from immuneACCESS through TCRdb and include only in-frame sequences with V and J called. Some clones fail to appear in such tables; in the studies checked, an unresolved V gene covers under half of the shortfall, and the cause of the remainder is unknown. From that table come the V and J calls and clone size; the DNA was used to work out D and trimming. The sample table holds some 22,000 clones, of which 20% to 30% were seen once. The ten largest make up roughly 16% of the sample.

The sequenced sample was tumor tissue, obtained after nivolumab (anti-PD-1) treatment. The V and J genes are TRBV7-9 and TRBJ2-3, and TRBD1 matches 9 of the central bases. This receptor was obtained from a person between 35 and 79 years old with oral cavity squamous cell carcinoma. Here the CDR3 is given as CASSLDSGTGTDTQYF. The DNA sequence is given as TGTGCCAGCAGCTTGGACAGTGGGACAGGGACAGATACGCAGTATTTT.